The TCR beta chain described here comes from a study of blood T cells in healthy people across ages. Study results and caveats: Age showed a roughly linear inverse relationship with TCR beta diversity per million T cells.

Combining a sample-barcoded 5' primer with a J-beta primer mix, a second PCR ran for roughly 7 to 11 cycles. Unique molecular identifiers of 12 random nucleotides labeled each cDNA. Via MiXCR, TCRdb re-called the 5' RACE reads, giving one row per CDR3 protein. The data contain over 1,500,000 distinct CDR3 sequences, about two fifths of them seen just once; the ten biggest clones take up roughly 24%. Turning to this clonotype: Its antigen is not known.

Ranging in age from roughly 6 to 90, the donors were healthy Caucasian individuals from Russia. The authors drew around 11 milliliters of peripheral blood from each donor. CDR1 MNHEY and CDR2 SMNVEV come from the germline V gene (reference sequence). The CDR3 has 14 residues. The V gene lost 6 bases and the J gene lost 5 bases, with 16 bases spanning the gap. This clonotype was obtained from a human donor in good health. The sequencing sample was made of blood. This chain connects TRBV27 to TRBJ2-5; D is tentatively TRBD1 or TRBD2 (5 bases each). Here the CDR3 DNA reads TGTGCCAGCAGCCCGATTGGGGACCGGGAGACCCAGTACTTC. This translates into CASSPIGDRETQYF.